The 10 T cell receptor beta chains below all came from one sample that was sequenced in a study of Tregs in tolerant kidney transplant recipients. Sequenced by immunoSEQ multiplex PCR; TCRdb stores in-frame clones only, minus some. The repertoire consists of 90,000 to 130,000 clones, with around 89% occurring once and the leading ten covering 0.3% to 0.4%. The material was CD4+ T cells from blood, obtained before the transplant. The receptors here all came from a human donor who received a combined kidney and bone marrow transplant.

The V call is TRBV5-4, the J call TRBJ2-7; TRBD2 is a possible D gene (6 bases). The CDR3 totals 15 residues. Germline V CDR1 and CDR2: SGHNT, YYREEE (reference sequence). Trimming took off 5 bases at V and 0 bases at J, with 15 bases between the two ends. In DNA form, the CDR3 reads TGTGCCAGCAGTCTTCGGGACTCCCGCTCCTACGAGCAGTACTTC. This codes for CASSLRDSRSYEQYF.

The chain combines TRBV5-1 with TRBJ2-2; the D gene is possibly TRBD2 (5 bases). The V end lost 10 bases, the J end lost 5 bases, and 15 bases lay between the germline ends. Germline V lookup: CDR1 SGHRS, CDR2 YFSETQ. This CDR3 region has 13 residues. CDR3 amino acids: CASAVGVTGELFF. CDR3 coding DNA: TGCGCCTCCGCCGTCGGGGTGACCGGGGAGCTGTTTTTT.

This clone was seen only a few times. This chain uses TRBV2 with TRBJ1-2; 11 bases are a match to TRBD1. This CDR3 region has 13 residues. Germline V gene data show CDR1 as SNHLY and CDR2 as FYNNEI. Unmatched junction bases numbered 0, after V lost 6 bases and J lost 3 bases. As DNA, the CDR3 is TGTGCCAGCAGGGACAGGGGGCACTATGGCTACACCTTC. Protein sequence: CASRDRGHYGYTF.

This chain links TRBV6-1 with TRBJ1-1; D ambiguous. Germline CDR1 is MNHNS and CDR2 is SASEGT. V dropped 4 bases and J dropped 5 bases, with 17 bases sitting between them. The CDR3 is 15 residues long. Here the CDR3 reads CASSGARALTTEAFF. The CDR3 DNA reads as TGTGCCAGCAGTGGGGCGAGGGCCCTGACTACTGAAGCTTTCTTT.

The rearrangement joins TRBV27 to TRBJ2-1, with a tentative D call TRBD1 (6 bases). This CDR3 is built from 15 residues. Trimming pared 8 bases from V and 3 bases from J, leaving 17 bases between. Per the germline V gene, CDR1 is MNHEY and CDR2 is SMNVEV (reference sequence). CDR3 nucleotide sequence: TGTGCCAGCCGGAGTCAGGGGTCGATCTACAATGAGCAGTTCTTC. Translation: CASRSQGSIYNEQFF.

The chain combines TRBV19 with TRBJ1-2; TRBD1 aligns across 7 bases. This CDR3 contains 13 residues. Per germline, CDR1 LNHDA and CDR2 SQIVND (reference sequence). J was trimmed by 8 bases and V by 9 bases; bases with no gene match: 12. The CDR3 DNA is TGTGCCAGCCTCACCCGGGACAGATCGGGCTACACCTTC. Amino acid sequence: CASLTRDRSGYTF.

The chain couples TRBV6-6 to TRBJ2-2, with D perhaps TRBD1 (6 bases). Trimming pared 0 bases from V and 6 bases from J, leaving 8 bases between. Germline-derived CDR1 and CDR2 are MNHNY and SVGAGI (reference sequence). There are 14 residues in the CDR3. The CDR3, as DNA: TGTGCCAGCAGTTACTCGACAGGTTCCGGGGAGCTGTTTTTT. Translating gives CASSYSTGSGELFF.

This rearrangement joins TRBV5-8 to TRBJ1-1; no definite D call. From germline, CDR1 is SGHTS and CDR2 YDEGEE. V was shortened by 7 bases and J by 8 bases, with 21 bases between the two germline ends. The CDR3 totals 14 residues. The CDR3 sequence is CASQLGNKAGEAFF. CDR3 DNA sequence: TGTGCCAGCCAGCTTGGTAATAAGGCAGGCGAAGCTTTCTTT.

The chain carries TRBV7-9 and TRBJ2-1; D may be TRBD2 (5 bases). Looked up from germline, CDR1 is SEHNR and CDR2 is FQNEAQ (reference sequence). Between the trimmed V and J ends, which lost 5 bases and 5 bases, there was a span of 13 bases. CDR3 length: 14 residues. The CDR3 loop is CASSLHRGNNEQFF. The CDR3 DNA follows: TGTGCCAGCAGCCTCCACCGGGGAAACAATGAGCAGTTCTTC.

CDR3 residues: CASSPFGDTQYF. DNA of the CDR3: TGTGCCAGCAGCCCGTTCGGGGATACGCAGTATTTT. The chain couples TRBV7-2 to TRBJ2-3; D not certain. This CDR3 has 12 amino acids. The germline V and J ends were trimmed by 5 bases and 6 bases, with 9 bases remaining between them. Germline V gives CDR1 SGHTA, CDR2 FQGNSA.